Following are 16 T cell receptor beta chains from one sample sequenced in a study of blood T cell repertoires in COVID-19. Profiled with immunoSEQ multiplex PCR; TCRdb holds only in-frame clones, not every one. This sample carries about 73,000 clones, around 83% of them seen once, and the ten largest clones take around 5%. The sample taken for sequencing was peripheral blood. These receptor sequences come from a man in his fifties with active COVID-19.

The rearrangement links TRBV18 to TRBJ2-3; 8 nucleotides agree with TRBD2. The germline V gene has CDR1 KGHSH and CDR2 LQKENI. CDR3 length: 17 residues. With 2 bases clipped from V and 0 bases from J, the junction kept 7 bases outside the gene matches. CDR3 sequence (DNA): TGTGCCAGCTCACCAGAGGCGCGGGGGGTTAGCACAGATACGCAGTATTTT. Protein: CASSPEARGVSTDTQYF.

This rearrangement joins TRBV2 to TRBJ2-2; TRBD1 aligns across 7 bases. There are 14 residues in the CDR3. The germline gives CDR1 SNHLY, CDR2 FYNNEI. V was pared by 6 bases and J by 0 bases, with 1 base of the junction left unmatched. The CDR3 reads CASRDRANTGELFF. The CDR3 nucleotides are TGTGCCAGCAGAGACAGGGCGAACACCGGGGAGCTGTTTTTT.

The genes are TRBV4-2 and TRBJ1-1, with a possible D match to TRBD1 (5 bases). Trimming shortened V by 2 bases and J by 7 bases, and 11 bases separated the two germline ends. This CDR3 spans 13 amino acids. The V gene's germline CDR1 is LGHNA and CDR2 YNFKEQ. The CDR3 DNA reads TGTGCCAGCAGCCAACTAGGGGAGGGTGAAGCTTTCTTT. It yields the protein CASSQLGEGEAFF.

This clone is a singleton in its sample. The chain couples TRBV19 to TRBJ2-5, with TRBD1 matching 7 bases. There are 14 residues in the CDR3. V dropped 4 bases and J dropped 1; count of bases not matched to a gene: 3. From germline, CDR1 is LNHDA and CDR2 SQIVND (reference sequence). CDR3 sequence reads: CASSNGQVQETQYF. The CDR3 coding sequence is TGTGCCAGTAGTAACGGACAGGTCCAAGAGACCCAGTACTTC.

This chain joins TRBV5-1 and TRBJ1-1; TRBD1 matches at 11 bases. This CDR3 spans 15 amino acids. After removal of 3 bases from V and 4 bases from J, the junction contained 5 bases not matched to a gene. Germline CDR1 and CDR2: SGHRS and YFSETQ. The CDR3 bases are TGCGCCAGCAGCTGGACAGGGGGCGCGGGCACTGAAGCTTTCTTT. Translation: CASSWTGGAGTEAFF.

The rearrangement joins TRBV5-4 to TRBJ1-3; a possible D gene is TRBD1 (5 bases). The germline V and J ends were trimmed by 2 bases and 3 bases, with 9 bases remaining between them. This CDR3 is built from 14 residues. In germline, CDR1 is SGHNT, CDR2 YYREEE (reference sequence). In DNA, the CDR3 is TGTGCCAGCAGCTTCAGGGATTTTGGAAACACCATATATTTT. This gives the protein CASSFRDFGNTIYF.

The chain employs TRBV30 and TRBJ2-7, with no clear D. CDR1 and CDR2 (germline): GTSNPN, SVGIG (reference sequence). The V end lost 5 bases, the J end lost 2 bases, and 10 bases lay between the germline ends. The CDR3 has 12 amino acids. The CDR3 DNA reads as TGTGCCTGGTCCCGCGTGACCTACGAGCAGTACTTC. Amino acid sequence: CAWSRVTYEQYF.

This chain connects TRBV2 to TRBJ1-5; TRBD1 aligns across 7 bases. After removal of 6 bases from V and 3 bases from J, the junction contained 8 bases not matched to a gene. Germline V gene lookup returns CDR1 SNHLY and CDR2 FYNNEI. The CDR3 extends over 15 amino acids. CDR3 in DNA: TGTGCCAGCAGACGTCAGGGGGAAATCAATCAGCCCCAGCATTTT. This codes for CASRRQGEINQPQHF.

This chain uses TRBV10-2 with TRBJ1-1; the match to TRBD1 covers 8 bases. V lost 7 bases and J lost 0; bases outside the gene matches: 4. The CDR3 is made up of 14 amino acids. Germline V CDR1 and CDR2: WSHSY, SAAADI. The DNA for the CDR3 is TGCGCCAGCATAGAGGACAGGGTGAACACTGAAGCTTTCTTT. The encoded protein is CASIEDRVNTEAFF.

The chain employs TRBV5-8 and TRBJ2-3; 12 nucleotides line up with TRBD1. The CDR3 spans 17 residues. Germline assignment: CDR1 SGHTS and CDR2 YDEGEE. The J segment lost 4 bases and the V segment lost 2 bases, leaving 8 bases of the junction unmatched. CDR3 bases: TGTGCCAGCAGCTTCTTGGGACAGGGGGCGCTGTCAGATACGCAGTATTTT. Its translation: CASSFLGQGALSDTQYF.

V usage is TRBV7-9 and J usage is TRBJ2-7, with 9 nucleotides matching TRBD1. With V trimmed by 0 bases and J by 7 bases, 1 base remained unmatched. The CDR3 length is 13 residues. Germline CDR1 SEHNR, CDR2 FQNEAQ (reference sequence). CDR3 amino acids: CASSLAGTGEQYF. The CDR3 DNA sequence: TGTGCCAGCAGCTTAGCCGGGACAGGGGAGCAGTACTTC.

The chain couples TRBV6-5 to TRBJ1-4; no clear D gene. The CDR3 sequence is 13 residues long. V was cut by 6 bases and J by 10 bases, with 15 bases left in between. Germline V gene lookup returns CDR1 MNHEY and CDR2 SVGAGI. CDR3 bases: TGTGCCAGCAGCCCAGTCTCCTTTGGAAAACTGTTTTTT. As protein: CASSPVSFGKLFF.

The chain links TRBV7-9 to TRBJ1-4; tentatively, D is TRBD1 (5 bases). The CDR3 has 12 amino acids. Trimming took off 6 bases at V and 8 bases at J, with 10 bases between the two ends. In germline, CDR1 is SEHNR, CDR2 FQNEAQ (reference sequence). The CDR3 DNA sequence: TGTGCCAGCAGGACAGCGCGGGAAAAACTGTTTTTT. Its translation: CASRTAREKLFF.

The genes are TRBV7-8 and TRBJ1-5; 11 bases agree with TRBD1. The trim removed 3 bases at V and 5 bases at J, leaving 6 bases unmatched. This CDR3 is built from 16 residues. Germline V CDR1 and CDR2: SGHVS, FQNEAQ. Here the CDR3 reads CASSFRTGGAHQPQHF. CDR3 in DNA: TGTGCCAGCAGCTTCCGGACAGGGGGCGCGCATCAGCCCCAGCATTTT.

The chain carries TRBV7-2 and TRBJ1-1; TRBD1 matches at 7 bases. Germline CDR1 reads SGHTA; CDR2 reads FQGNSA. CDR3 length: 14 residues. V trimming: 5 bases; J trimming: 5 bases; junction bases outside the gene matches: 8. CDR3 in amino acids: CASSMRQGGTEAFF. CDR3 nucleotide sequence: TGTGCCAGCAGCATGAGACAGGGAGGAACTGAAGCTTTCTTT.

The V gene is TRBV6-1, the J gene TRBJ1-1; no firm D call. The germline CDR1 and CDR2 sequences are MNHNS and SASEGT. The CDR3 sequence is 13 residues long. Trimming stripped 2 bases from V and 8 bases from J, with 12 bases between. CDR3 loop: CASSEPDSGEAFF. In DNA form, the CDR3 reads TGTGCCAGCAGTGAACCGGATTCGGGGGAAGCTTTCTTT.